The T cell receptor beta chain described here comes from a study of OX40 agonist ivuxolimab in advanced cancers. Looking at the study overall: Patients undergoing dose escalation presented with hepatocellular carcinoma, melanoma, renal cell or head and neck cancer.

Data came from immunoSEQ multiplex PCR; TCRdb stores just in-frame clones and leaves some out. This sample has about 110,000 clones, with about 91% found just once. There are 16 residues in the CDR3. Here the sequenced sample was CD4+ or CD8+ T cells sorted from blood, taken in a trial of the OX40 agonist ivuxolimab. The chain joins TRBV21-1 to TRBJ2-7. TRBV21-1 is annotated as a pseudogene. This TCR came from an adult with an advanced solid tumor such as melanoma, head and neck, liver or kidney cancer. The CDR3 DNA follows: TGTGCCAGCAGCAAAGATTGGGGTTTACTCTCCTACGAGCAGTACTTC. This translates into CASSKDWGLLSYEQYF.